The rows below give T cell receptor beta chains drawn from one sample of a study of cytomegalovirus exposure and HLA in healthy donors. Produced via immunoSEQ multiplex PCR; TCRdb's table is partial and in-frame only. Among under 150,000 clones, 70% to 80% were seen once, and the ten largest hold about 1.6%. Specimen: PBMCs. Receptor source: a young woman in good health and CMV-seronegative. Both conserved end residues are part of each CDR3. D genes are given only for firm matches. Only part of the rows carry a size: once, few, many, or a class if the clone is expanded.

>TRBV30|-|-|TRBJ2-2
TGTGCCTGGAAATACAGGGTTACCGGGGAGCTGTTTTTT
CAWKYRVTGELFF
>TRBV5-1|TRBD1|-|TRBJ2-1
TGCGCCAGCAGCTTGGGATGGACAGGGGGCTACAATGAGCAGTTCTTC
CASSLGWTGGYNEQFF
>TRBV13|-|once|TRBJ2-7
TGTGCCAGCAGCTTAGAACGGGGTCCCTACGAGCAGTACTTC
CASSLERGPYEQYF
>TRBV7-9|-|-|TRBJ1-1
TGTGCCAGCAGCCCCCAGGGGACCGGTCTGAACACTGAAGCTTTCTTT
CASSPQGTGLNTEAFF
>TRBV28|-|-|TRBJ2-2
TGTGCCAGCAATAAAAACACCGGGGAGCTGTTTTTT
CASNKNTGELFF
>TRBV5-1|TRBD1|-|TRBJ2-7
TGCGCCAGCAGCAACGGACAGGGTGTAGAAATTGGCGAGCAGTACTTC
CASSNGQGVEIGEQYF
>TRBV5-4|-|-|TRBJ2-1
TGTGCCAGCAGCTCGGGAGCGGGTTCCTACAATGAGCAGTTCTTC
CASSSGAGSYNEQFF
>TRBV2|-|few|TRBJ1-2
TGTGCCAGGGAGGAGAGGCACACTGGATACACCTTC
CAREERHTGYTF
>TRBV5-6|TRBD1|-|TRBJ1-5
TGTGCCAGCAGCAATTTCAGGGGGACCAATCAGCCCCAGCATTTT
CASSNFRGTNQPQHF
>TRBV9|TRBD1|few|TRBJ2-5
TGTGCCAGCAGCGTTTCGTTACGACAGGGGCAAGAGACCCAGTACTTC
CASSVSLRQGQETQYF
>TRBV5-1|-|-|TRBJ2-7
TGCGCCAGCAGCTTGATAGTAGGAGCTTACGAGCAGTACTTC
CASSLIVGAYEQYF
>TRBV11-2|TRBD1|-|TRBJ1-1
TGTGCCAGCAGCTCCGGACAGGCGCCTTACACTGAAGCTTTCTTT
CASSSGQAPYTEAFF
>TRBV14|-|-|TRBJ2-1
TGTGCCAGCAGCCAGGTAGTAGGACAGCTCCTGGTCTTC
CASSQVVGQLLVF
>TRBV19|TRBD1|-|TRBJ1-4
TGTGCCAGTAGTATTCTCCCCGGGACAGGGGGTATTACGGATGAAAAACTGTTTTTT
CASSILPGTGGITDEKLFF
>TRBV19|TRBD1|-|TRBJ2-1
TGTGCCACCGGACAGGCCTCCTACAATGAGCAGTTCTTC
CATGQASYNEQFF
>TRBV5-4|TRBD1|-|TRBJ2-3
TGTGCCAGCAGCTTGGGGGGACAGGGGAACACAGATACGCAGTATTTT
CASSLGGQGNTDTQYF
>TRBV7-6|-|-|TRBJ2-7
TGTGCCAGCAGCACCTCGACAGGAGCTAGGGCCTACGAGCAGTACTTC
CASSTSTGARAYEQYF
>TRBV28|-|-|TRBJ1-2
TGTGCCAGCAGTTTAGTTGGGGCCCCCACTAACTATGGCTACACCTTC
CASSLVGAPTNYGYTF
>TRBV7-2|TRBD1|-|TRBJ1-1
TGTGCCAGCAGCTTGGCAGGGGGTGGGAACACTGAAGCTTTCTTT
CASSLAGGGNTEAFF
>TRBV4-1|TRBD2|once|TRBJ2-5
TGCGCCAGCAGCGCGGGACTAGCGGGGGAAGAGACCCAGTACTTC
CASSAGLAGEETQYF
>TRBV7-9|TRBD1|-|TRBJ1-1
TGTGCCAGCAGCTTATTGACAGGGGGCACTGAAGCTTTCTTT
CASSLLTGGTEAFF
>TRBV5-1|TRBD1|-|TRBJ2-1
TGCGCCAGCCACCACCCAGGACAGGCCGGCAATGAGCAGTTCTTC
CASHHPGQAGNEQFF
>TRBV28|-|-|TRBJ1-2
TGTGCCAGCAGTTTAATCCCGGTAAACTATGGCTACACCTTC
CASSLIPVNYGYTF
>TRBV5-1|TRBD2|-|TRBJ2-1
TGCGCCAGCAGCTTACTAGCGGGGGGGCAGAATGAGCAGTTCTTC
CASSLLAGGQNEQFF
>TRBV9|TRBD1|-|TRBJ1-2
TGTGCCAGCAGCGTAGCGGGACAGGGATTATATGGCTACACCTTC
CASSVAGQGLYGYTF
>TRBV4-1|TRBD1|-|TRBJ2-6
TGCGCCAGCAGCCAAGAAGGGACAGGCCTCTCTGGGGCCAACGTCCTGACTTTC
CASSQEGTGLSGANVLTF
>TRBV2|TRBD1|-|TRBJ1-1
TGTGCCAGCAGGGGTACAGGGGGCTGGGGTGAAGCTTTCTTT
CASRGTGGWGEAFF
>TRBV19|-|-|TRBJ2-7
TGTGCCAGTAGTATAACAGGGTTCTCGGGCGAGCAGTACTTC
CASSITGFSGEQYF
>TRBV19|TRBD2|-|TRBJ2-1
TGTGCCAGTAGGCCTCCGGGACTAGTCCATGAGCAGTTCTTC
CASRPPGLVHEQFF
>TRBV6-5|TRBD2|-|TRBJ2-1
TGTGCCAGCAGTCTGAGCGGGGGTTACAATGAGCAGTTCTTC
CASSLSGGYNEQFF
>TRBV28|-|-|TRBJ1-5
TGTGCCAGCAGTTACAGGGATCGCAATCAGCCCCAGCATTTT
CASSYRDRNQPQHF